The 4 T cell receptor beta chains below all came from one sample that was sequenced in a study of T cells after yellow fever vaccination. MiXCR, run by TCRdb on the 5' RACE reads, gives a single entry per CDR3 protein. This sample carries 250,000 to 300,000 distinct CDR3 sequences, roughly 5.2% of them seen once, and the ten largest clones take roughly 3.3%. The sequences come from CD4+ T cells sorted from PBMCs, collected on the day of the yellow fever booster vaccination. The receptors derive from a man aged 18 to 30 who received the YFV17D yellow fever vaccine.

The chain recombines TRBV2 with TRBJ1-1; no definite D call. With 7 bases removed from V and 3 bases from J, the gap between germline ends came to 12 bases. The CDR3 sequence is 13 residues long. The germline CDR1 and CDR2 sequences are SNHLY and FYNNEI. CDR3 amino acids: CASMWGVDTEAFF. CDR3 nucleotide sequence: TGTGCCAGCATGTGGGGTGTGGACACTGAAGCTTTCTTT.

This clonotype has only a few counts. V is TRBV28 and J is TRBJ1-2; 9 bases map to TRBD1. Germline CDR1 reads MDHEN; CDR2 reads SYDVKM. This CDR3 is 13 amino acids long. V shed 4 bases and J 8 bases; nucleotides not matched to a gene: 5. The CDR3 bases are TGTGCCAGCAGTTCGGGACAGGGTAGCGGCTACACCTTC. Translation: CASSSGQGSGYTF.

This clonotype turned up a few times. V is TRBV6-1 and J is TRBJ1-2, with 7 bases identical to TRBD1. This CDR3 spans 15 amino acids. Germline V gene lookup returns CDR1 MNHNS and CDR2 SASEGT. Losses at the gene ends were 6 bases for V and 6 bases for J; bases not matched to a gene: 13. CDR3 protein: CASRRVTQGSNGYTF. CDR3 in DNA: TGTGCCAGCAGGAGGGTGACACAGGGGTCGAATGGCTACACCTTC.

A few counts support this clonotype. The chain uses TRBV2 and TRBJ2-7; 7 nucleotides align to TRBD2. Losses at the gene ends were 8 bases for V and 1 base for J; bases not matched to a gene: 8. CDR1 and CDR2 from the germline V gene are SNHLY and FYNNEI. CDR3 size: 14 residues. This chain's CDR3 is CASGGGAGSYEQYF. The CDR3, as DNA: TGTGCCAGCGGGGGGGGAGCGGGGTCCTACGAGCAGTACTTC. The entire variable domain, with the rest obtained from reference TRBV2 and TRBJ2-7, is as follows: EPEVTQTPSHQVTQMGQEVILRCVPISNHLYFYWYRQILGQKVEFLVSFYNNEISEKSEIFDDQFSVERPDGSNFTLKIRSTKLEDSAMYFCASGGGAGSYEQYFGPGTRLTVT.